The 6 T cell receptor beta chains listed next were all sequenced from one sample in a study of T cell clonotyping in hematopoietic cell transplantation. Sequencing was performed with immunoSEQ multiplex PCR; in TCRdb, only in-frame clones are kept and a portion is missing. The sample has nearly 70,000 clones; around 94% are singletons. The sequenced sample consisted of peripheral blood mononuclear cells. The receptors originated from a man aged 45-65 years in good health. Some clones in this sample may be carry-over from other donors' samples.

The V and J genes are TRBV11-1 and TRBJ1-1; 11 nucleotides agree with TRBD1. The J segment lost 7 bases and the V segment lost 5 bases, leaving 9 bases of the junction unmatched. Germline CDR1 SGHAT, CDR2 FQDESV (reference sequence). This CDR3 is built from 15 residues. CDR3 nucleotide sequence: TGTGCCAGCAGCGGAGGACAGGGGGCTGATAATGAAGCTTTCTTT. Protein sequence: CASSGGQGADNEAFF.

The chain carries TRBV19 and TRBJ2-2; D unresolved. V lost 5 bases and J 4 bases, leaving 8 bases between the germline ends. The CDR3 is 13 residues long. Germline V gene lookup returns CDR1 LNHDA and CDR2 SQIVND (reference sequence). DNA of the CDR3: TGTGCCAGTAGTTTCCTGACCACCGGGGAGCTGTTTTTT. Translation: CASSFLTTGELFF.

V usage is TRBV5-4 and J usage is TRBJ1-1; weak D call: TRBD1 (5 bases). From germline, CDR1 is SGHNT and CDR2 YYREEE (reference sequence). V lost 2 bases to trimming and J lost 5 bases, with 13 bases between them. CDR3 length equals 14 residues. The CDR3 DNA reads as TGTGCCAGCAGCTTTGGGGGTAGGATTACTGAAGCTTTCTTT. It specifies CASSFGGRITEAFF.

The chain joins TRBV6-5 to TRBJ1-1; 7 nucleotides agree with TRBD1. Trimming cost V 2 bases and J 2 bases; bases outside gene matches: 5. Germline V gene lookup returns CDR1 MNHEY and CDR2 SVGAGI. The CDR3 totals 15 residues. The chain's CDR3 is CASSYGDRANTEAFF. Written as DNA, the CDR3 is TGTGCCAGCAGTTACGGGGACAGAGCTAACACTGAAGCTTTCTTT.

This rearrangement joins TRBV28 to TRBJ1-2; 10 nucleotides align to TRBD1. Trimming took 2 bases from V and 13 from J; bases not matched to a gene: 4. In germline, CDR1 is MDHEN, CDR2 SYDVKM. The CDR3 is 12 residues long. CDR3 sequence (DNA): TGTGCCAGCAGTTTAGCGACAGGGGGCAGCACCTTC. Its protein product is CASSLATGGSTF.

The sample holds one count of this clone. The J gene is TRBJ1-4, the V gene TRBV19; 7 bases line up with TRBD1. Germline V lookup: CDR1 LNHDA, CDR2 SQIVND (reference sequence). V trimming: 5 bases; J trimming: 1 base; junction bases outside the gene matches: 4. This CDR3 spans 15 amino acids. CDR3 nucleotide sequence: TGTGCCAGTAGTGCCCGACAGGGAACTAATGAAAAACTGTTTTTT. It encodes CASSARQGTNEKLFF.